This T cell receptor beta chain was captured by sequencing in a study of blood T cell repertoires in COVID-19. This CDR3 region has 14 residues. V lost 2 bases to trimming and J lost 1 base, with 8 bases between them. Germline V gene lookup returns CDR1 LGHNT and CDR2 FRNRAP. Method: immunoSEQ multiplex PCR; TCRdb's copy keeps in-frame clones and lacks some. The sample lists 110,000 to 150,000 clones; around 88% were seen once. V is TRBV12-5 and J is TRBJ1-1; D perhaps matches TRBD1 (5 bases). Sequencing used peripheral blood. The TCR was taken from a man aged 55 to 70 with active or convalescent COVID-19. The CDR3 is CASGLSGGNTEAFF. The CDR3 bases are TGTGCTAGTGGTTTGTCGGGGGGGAACACTGAAGCTTTCTTT.